The 12 T cell receptor beta chains below all came from one sample that was sequenced in a study of blood T cell repertoires in COVID-19. Here immunoSEQ multiplex PCR was the method, and the copy in TCRdb shows in-frame clones only, minus some. In the table there are 200,000 to 250,000 clones, about nine tenths of which are singletons. Source material: peripheral blood. These receptors came from a woman between 35 and 50 years old with acute or convalescent COVID-19.

J is TRBJ2-6 and V is TRBV5-1; D unresolved. The ends were cut back, 1 base at V and 0 bases at J, with 5 bases in the middle. Germline assignment: CDR1 SGHRS and CDR2 YFSETQ. This CDR3 spans 15 amino acids. CDR3 sequence: CASSLTYSGANVLTF. Here the CDR3 DNA reads TGCGCCAGCAGCTTGACTTACTCTGGGGCCAACGTCCTGACTTTC.

The CDR3 region is CASNPQNGGGSLNTGELFF. The CDR3, as DNA: TGTGCCAGCAACCCTCAGAACGGCGGGGGGTCCCTGAACACCGGGGAGCTGTTTTTT. The chain couples TRBV9 to TRBJ2-2; 8 bases fit TRBD2. Germline CDR1 SGDLS, CDR2 YYNGEE. CDR3 length: 19 residues. The V segment lost 6 bases and the J segment 1 base; nucleotides outside the gene matches: 17. The whole variable domain, remainder taken from reference TRBV9 and TRBJ2-2, is DSGVTQTPKHLITATGQRVTLRCSPRSGDLSVYWYQQSLDQGLQFLIQYYNGEERAKGNILERFSAQQFPDLHSELNLSSLELGDSALYFCASNPQNGGGSLNTGELFFGEGSRLTVL.

CDR3 sequence: CASSLERSLISGANVLTF. In DNA, the CDR3 is TGTGCCAGCAGCTTAGAGAGGTCCCTTATCTCTGGGGCCAACGTCCTGACTTTC. The chain combines TRBV7-9 with TRBJ2-6, with unresolved D. V dropped 1 base and J dropped 0 bases, with 13 bases sitting between them. Germline lookup yields CDR1 SEHNR and CDR2 FQNEAQ (reference sequence). The CDR3 spans 18 residues. Full variable domain (remainder filled in from reference TRBV7-9 and TRBJ2-6): DTGVSQNPRHKITKRGQNVTFRCDPISEHNRLYWYRQTLGQGPEFLTYFQNEAQLEKSRLLSDRFSAERPKGSFSTLEIQRTEQGDSAMYLCASSLERSLISGANVLTFGAGSRLTVL.

The chain uses TRBV11-1 and TRBJ1-4, with 8 positions matching TRBD1. The CDR3 totals 16 residues. Germline V gives CDR1 SGHAT, CDR2 FQDESV (reference sequence). With V trimmed by 3 bases and J by 4 bases, 7 bases remained unmatched. CDR3 amino acids: CASSLGGQGVNEKLFF. The CDR3 region has the DNA TGTGCCAGCAGCTTGGGCGGACAGGGCGTTAATGAAAAACTGTTTTTT.

The CDR3 DNA follows: TGCGCCAGCAGCTTGGACGGGGTTGGTGGCTACACCTTC. Its translation: CASSLDGVGGYTF. The genes are TRBV5-1 and TRBJ1-2, with D hard to call. Germline CDR1 SGHRS, CDR2 YFSETQ. The CDR3 totals 13 residues. V was cut by 0 bases and J by 7 bases, with 10 bases left in between.

CDR3 in amino acids: CASSQDRDSGPRDTQYF. The DNA for the CDR3 is TGCGCCAGCAGCCAAGATCGGGACAGTGGGCCGAGGGATACGCAGTATTTT. The chain combines TRBV4-1 with TRBJ2-3; TRBD1 agrees at 7 bases. Trimming cost V 0 bases and J 6 bases; bases outside gene matches: 12. The CDR3 covers 17 residues. The germline gives CDR1 MGHRA, CDR2 YSYEKL.

This chain connects TRBV5-4 to TRBJ1-4; TRBD1 aligns across 8 bases. After removal of 5 bases from V and 2 bases from J, the junction contained 2 bases not matched to a gene. CDR3 length: 14 amino acids. From germline, CDR1 is SGHNT and CDR2 YYREEE (reference sequence). CDR3 nucleotides: TGTGCCAGCAGACGGACAGGGACTAATGAAAAACTGTTTTTT. Its protein product is CASRRTGTNEKLFF.

V and J are TRBV6-5 and TRBJ1-1; a weak D match, TRBD1 (6 bases). Germline V lookup: CDR1 MNHEY, CDR2 SVGAGI. This CDR3 contains 15 residues. Trimming pared 8 bases from V and 0 bases from J, leaving 16 bases between. Here the CDR3 DNA reads TGTGCCAGCCAATCAGCTAGGACAGTGAACACTGAAGCTTTCTTT. Translated, it gives CASQSARTVNTEAFF.

V usage is TRBV7-9 and J usage is TRBJ2-1; 11 positions agree with TRBD2. This CDR3 region has 15 residues. CDR1 SEHNR and CDR2 FQNEAQ come from the germline V gene (reference sequence). J lost 6 bases, V lost 3 bases, and 4 bases had no gene match. CDR3 in DNA: TGTGCCAGCAGCTTTAGCGGGGGGGATTTCAATGAGCAGTTCTTC. This translates into CASSFSGGDFNEQFF.

The rearrangement uses TRBV27 and TRBJ2-5; D unclear. Germline lookup yields CDR1 MNHEY and CDR2 SMNVEV (reference sequence). The V end lost 6 bases, the J end lost 2 bases, and 13 bases lay between the germline ends. CDR3 length: 14 residues. The CDR3 bases are TGTGCCAGCAGCGAACCCGGTGAACAAGAGACCCAGTACTTC. Translated: CASSEPGEQETQYF.

The chain combines TRBV5-6 with TRBJ2-4; 9 nucleotides match TRBD1. This CDR3 contains 19 residues. Germline V gene data show CDR1 as SGHDT and CDR2 as YYEEEE. V was clipped by 2 bases and J by 0 bases; unmatched bases: 12. The CDR3 sequence is CASSLEGQGALLAKNIQYF. The CDR3 DNA follows: TGTGCCAGCAGCTTAGAGGGACAGGGTGCCCTCTTAGCCAAAAACATTCAGTACTTC.

The gene calls are TRBV4-2 and TRBJ1-3; D is uncertain. CDR1 LGHNA and CDR2 YNFKEQ come from the germline V gene. This CDR3 has 14 amino acids. V lost 1 base, J lost 8 bases, and 12 bases lay in between. The CDR3 sequence is CASSQGGEVHTIYF. CDR3 nucleotides: TGTGCCAGCAGCCAAGGCGGGGAAGTGCACACCATATATTTT.